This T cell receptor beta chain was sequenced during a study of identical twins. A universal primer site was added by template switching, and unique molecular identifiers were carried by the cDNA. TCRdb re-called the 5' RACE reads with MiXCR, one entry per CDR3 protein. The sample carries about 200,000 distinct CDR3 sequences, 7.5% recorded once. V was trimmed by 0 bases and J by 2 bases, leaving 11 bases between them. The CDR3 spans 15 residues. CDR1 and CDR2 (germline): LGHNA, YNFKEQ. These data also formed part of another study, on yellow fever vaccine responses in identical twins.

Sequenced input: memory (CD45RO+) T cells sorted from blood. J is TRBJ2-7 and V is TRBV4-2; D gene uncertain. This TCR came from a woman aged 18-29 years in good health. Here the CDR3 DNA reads TGTGCCAGCAGCCAAGAACCTTATGGTCCCTACGAGCAGTACTTC. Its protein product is CASSQEPYGPYEQYF.